This T cell receptor beta chain is drawn from a study of OX40 agonist ivuxolimab in advanced cancers. Study at large: Enrollees could have had prior anti-PD-1, anti-PD-L1 or anti-CTLA-4 therapy, which 30% to 50% had received.

V was clipped by 2 bases and J by 3 bases, with 9 bases between them. This CDR3 has 14 residues. The germline gives CDR1 SGHRS, CDR2 YFSETQ. Method: immunoSEQ multiplex PCR; TCRdb's copy keeps in-frame clones and lacks some. This sample has some 69,000 clones; 90% occur once, and the top ten carry about 10%. The J gene is TRBJ2-1, the V gene TRBV5-1; possibly TRBD1 for D (6 bases). The sequence was collected from an adult with an advanced solid tumor such as melanoma, head and neck, liver or kidney cancer. Sequenced here: CD4+ or CD8+ T cells sorted from blood, sampled in a trial of the OX40 agonist ivuxolimab. The CDR3 DNA reads as TGCGCCAGCAGCTTCGGGACATTCTACAATGAGCAGTTCTTC. Amino acids: CASSFGTFYNEQFF.